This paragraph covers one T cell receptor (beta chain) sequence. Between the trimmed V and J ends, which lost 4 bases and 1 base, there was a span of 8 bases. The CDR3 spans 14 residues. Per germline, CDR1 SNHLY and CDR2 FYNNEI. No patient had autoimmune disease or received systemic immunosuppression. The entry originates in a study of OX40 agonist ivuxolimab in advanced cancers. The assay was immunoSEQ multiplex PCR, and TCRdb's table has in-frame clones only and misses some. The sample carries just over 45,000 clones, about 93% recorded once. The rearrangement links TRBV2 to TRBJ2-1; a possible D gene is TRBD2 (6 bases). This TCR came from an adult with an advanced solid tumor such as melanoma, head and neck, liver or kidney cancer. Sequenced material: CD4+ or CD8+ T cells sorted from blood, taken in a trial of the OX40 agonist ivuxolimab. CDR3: CASSVTRSYNEQFF. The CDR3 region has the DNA TGTGCCAGCAGTGTGACTAGGTCCTACAATGAGCAGTTCTTC.